The following is a T cell receptor beta chain sequence with its context. Here immunoSEQ multiplex PCR was the method, and the copy in TCRdb shows in-frame clones only, minus some. This sample yields 150,000 or so clones, of which approximately 79% are seen a single time; roughly a fifth belongs to the top ten. The data were obtained in a study of blood T cell repertoires in COVID-19. For the study at large: The study drew acute and convalescent COVID-19 samples from the United States, Italy and Spain. T cells, B-cell-depleted T cells, or PBMCs provided the cDNA or gDNA that served as material.

The germline V gene has CDR1 LNHDA and CDR2 SQIVND (reference sequence). This CDR3 has 14 amino acids. J was trimmed by 7 bases and V by 3 bases; bases with no gene match: 5. The receptor's source is an elderly woman with acute or convalescent COVID-19. Source material: peripheral blood. The rearrangement uses TRBV19 and TRBJ2-3, with 9 bases fitting TRBD2. In DNA form, the CDR3 reads TGTGCCAGTAGTATTAGCGGGGGTATTTATACGCAGTATTTT. Amino acids: CASSISGGIYTQYF.